This is a list of T cell receptor beta chains from one sample in a study of shared clonotypes between healthy human individuals. Produced via immunoSEQ multiplex PCR; TCRdb's table is partial and in-frame only. The table shows fewer than 850,000 clones, with less than 95% occurring only once. The sample comprised memory CD8+ T cells from PBMCs. Receptor source: a young man in good health. Some clones in this sample may be carry-over from other donors' samples. CDR3s include the opening cysteine and the closing phenylalanine or tryptophan. The order of the fields is D gene, clone size, J gene, V gene, CDR3 protein, CDR3 DNA. The D gene is left open where the match is weak. Clone size is given for some rows only: seen once, a few or many times, or a class if the clone is expanded.

d_call: NA; clone_size: NA; j_call: TRBJ2-5; v_call: TRBV5-6; cdr3_aa: CASSLGDGETQYF; cdr3_nt: TGTGCCAGCAGCTTGGGCGACGGAGAGACCCAGTACTTC
d_call: TRBD1; clone_size: NA; j_call: TRBJ2-1; v_call: TRBV27; cdr3_aa: CASSGQGINEQFF; cdr3_nt: TGTGCCAGCAGCGGACAGGGGATCAATGAGCAGTTCTTC
d_call: NA; clone_size: NA; j_call: TRBJ2-7; v_call: TRBV9; cdr3_aa: CASSPKTDSYEQYF; cdr3_nt: TGTGCCAGCAGCCCAAAGACAGATTCCTACGAGCAGTACTTC
d_call: NA; clone_size: NA; j_call: TRBJ2-3; v_call: TRBV5-4; cdr3_aa: CASSLEGGVESENTDTQYF; cdr3_nt: TGTGCCAGCAGCCTAGAAGGCGGAGTAGAATCCGAAAACACAGATACGCAGTATTTT
d_call: TRBD2; clone_size: NA; j_call: TRBJ2-5; v_call: TRBV19; cdr3_aa: CASSPRTSKETQYF; cdr3_nt: TGTGCCAGTAGTCCCCGGACTAGTAAAGAGACCCAGTACTTC
d_call: NA; clone_size: NA; j_call: TRBJ2-1; v_call: TRBV11-2; cdr3_aa: CASSLAASGSSYNEQFF; cdr3_nt: TGTGCCAGCAGCTTAGCGGCTTCAGGTAGCTCCTACAATGAGCAGTTCTTC
d_call: NA; clone_size: NA; j_call: TRBJ1-2; v_call: TRBV6-5; cdr3_aa: CASSYSSGSYGYTF; cdr3_nt: TGTGCCAGCAGTTACTCGTCGGGTTCCTATGGCTACACCTTC
d_call: TRBD2; clone_size: NA; j_call: TRBJ2-1; v_call: TRBV9; cdr3_aa: CASSVDPDRGLARLNEQFF; cdr3_nt: TGTGCCAGCAGCGTAGACCCCGACAGGGGACTAGCGAGACTCAATGAGCAGTTCTTC
d_call: TRBD2; clone_size: NA; j_call: TRBJ2-5; v_call: TRBV2; cdr3_aa: CASSELRLAGAETQYF; cdr3_nt: TGTGCCAGCAGTGAACTTCGGCTAGCGGGAGCAGAGACCCAGTACTTC
d_call: NA; clone_size: NA; j_call: TRBJ1-3; v_call: TRBV4-2; cdr3_aa: CASSQVVEDSGNTIYF; cdr3_nt: TGTGCCAGCAGCCAAGTGGTGGAGGACTCTGGAAACACCATATATTTT
d_call: TRBD1; clone_size: NA; j_call: TRBJ2-3; v_call: TRBV7-9; cdr3_aa: CASSSDRGPDTQYF; cdr3_nt: TGTGCCAGCAGCAGCGACAGGGGACCAGATACGCAGTATTTT
d_call: NA; clone_size: once; j_call: TRBJ2-7; v_call: TRBV30; cdr3_aa: CAWSPTGPHEQYF; cdr3_nt: TGTGCCTGGAGCCCGACAGGACCTCACGAGCAGTACTTC
d_call: NA; clone_size: NA; j_call: TRBJ1-1; v_call: TRBV28; cdr3_aa: CASSFGLGRTNEAFF; cdr3_nt: TGTGCCAGCAGTTTTGGGTTGGGACGAACTAACGAAGCTTTCTTT
d_call: NA; clone_size: NA; j_call: TRBJ1-3; v_call: TRBV11-2; cdr3_aa: CASSLGASSGNTIYF; cdr3_nt: TGTGCCAGCAGCTTGGGGGCCAGCTCTGGAAACACCATATATTTT
d_call: TRBD2; clone_size: NA; j_call: TRBJ2-7; v_call: TRBV27; cdr3_aa: CASASVRELAYEQYF; cdr3_nt: TGTGCCAGCGCTTCGGTGCGGGAGTTAGCCTACGAGCAGTACTTC
d_call: TRBD1; clone_size: once; j_call: TRBJ1-6; v_call: TRBV4-1; cdr3_aa: CASSQRDWTGSNSPLHF; cdr3_nt: TGCGCCAGCAGCCAGAGAGATTGGACAGGGTCGAATTCACCCCTCCACTTT
d_call: TRBD1; clone_size: NA; j_call: TRBJ2-7; v_call: TRBV14; cdr3_aa: CASSQVWRDRGSEQYF; cdr3_nt: TGTGCCAGCAGCCAAGTATGGCGGGACAGGGGGTCCGAGCAGTACTTC
d_call: NA; clone_size: NA; j_call: TRBJ1-3; v_call: TRBV19; cdr3_aa: CASSISRGNTIYF; cdr3_nt: TGTGCCAGTAGTATTTCTCGAGGAAACACCATATATTTT
d_call: TRBD1; clone_size: NA; j_call: TRBJ1-2; v_call: TRBV28; cdr3_aa: CASRDRLNYGYTF; cdr3_nt: TGTGCCAGCAGGGACAGGCTTAACTATGGCTACACCTTC
d_call: TRBD1; clone_size: NA; j_call: TRBJ2-1; v_call: TRBV7-9; cdr3_aa: CASKGAGNEQFF; cdr3_nt: TGTGCCAGCAAGGGGGCAGGCAATGAGCAGTTCTTC
d_call: NA; clone_size: NA; j_call: TRBJ1-5; v_call: TRBV4-1; cdr3_aa: CASSQHINNQPQHF; cdr3_nt: TGCGCCAGCAGCCAACACATTAACAATCAGCCCCAGCATTTT
d_call: TRBD2; clone_size: NA; j_call: TRBJ2-7; v_call: TRBV19; cdr3_aa: CASSIFGGLVSEEQYF; cdr3_nt: TGTGCCAGTAGTATATTCGGAGGACTAGTTTCTGAAGAGCAGTACTTC
d_call: TRBD1; clone_size: NA; j_call: TRBJ1-2; v_call: TRBV6-6; cdr3_aa: CASSYPRTGDYGYTF; cdr3_nt: TGTGCCAGCAGTTACCCTCGGACAGGGGACTATGGCTACACCTTC
d_call: NA; clone_size: once; j_call: TRBJ2-2; v_call: TRBV7-3; cdr3_aa: CASSSGPGYSNTGELFF; cdr3_nt: TGTGCCAGCAGCTCGGGCCCGGGGTACTCGAACACCGGGGAGCTGTTTTTT
d_call: TRBD1; clone_size: NA; j_call: TRBJ1-3; v_call: TRBV4-1; cdr3_aa: CASSPRTGHEPYLSGNTIYF; cdr3_nt: TGCGCCAGCAGCCCCCGGACAGGCCACGAGCCCTATCTCTCTGGAAACACCATATATTTT
d_call: NA; clone_size: few; j_call: TRBJ2-5; v_call: TRBV6-5; cdr3_aa: CASSYQETQYF; cdr3_nt: TGTGCCAGCAGTTACCAAGAGACCCAGTACTTC
d_call: NA; clone_size: NA; j_call: TRBJ2-1; v_call: TRBV19; cdr3_aa: CASSIGRYNEQFF; cdr3_nt: TGTGCCAGTAGTATCGGGCGATACAATGAGCAGTTCTTC
d_call: TRBD1; clone_size: NA; j_call: TRBJ2-7; v_call: TRBV27; cdr3_aa: CASSLQQGANEQYF; cdr3_nt: TGTGCCAGCTCACTTCAACAGGGGGCCAACGAGCAGTACTTC
d_call: TRBD1; clone_size: NA; j_call: TRBJ2-1; v_call: TRBV5-1; cdr3_aa: CASSLDPSQGAVHEQFF; cdr3_nt: TGCGCCAGCAGCTTGGATCCCAGCCAGGGGGCTGTCCATGAGCAGTTCTTC
d_call: NA; clone_size: NA; j_call: TRBJ1-1; v_call: TRBV19; cdr3_aa: CASTVTRNTEAFF; cdr3_nt: TGTGCCAGTACTGTTACCAGGAACACTGAAGCTTTCTTT
d_call: NA; clone_size: NA; j_call: TRBJ1-5; v_call: TRBV27; cdr3_aa: CASSLNSRAEPQHF; cdr3_nt: TGTGCCAGCAGTTTGAATTCCAGGGCTGAGCCCCAGCATTTT
d_call: TRBD2; clone_size: few; j_call: TRBJ2-5; v_call: TRBV7-2; cdr3_aa: CASSSTTAGGLRETQYF; cdr3_nt: TGTGCCAGCAGCTCGACTACGGCGGGAGGGCTCCGGGAGACCCAGTACTTC
d_call: TRBD2; clone_size: NA; j_call: TRBJ2-3; v_call: TRBV29-1; cdr3_aa: CSATGTSGSLLGTDTQYF; cdr3_nt: TGCAGCGCCACCGGGACTAGCGGGAGTTTGTTGGGCACAGATACGCAGTATTTT
d_call: NA; clone_size: NA; j_call: TRBJ1-1; v_call: TRBV2; cdr3_aa: CASESGVVEAFF; cdr3_nt: TGTGCCAGCGAATCAGGGGTTGTTGAGGCTTTCTTT
d_call: TRBD1; clone_size: NA; j_call: TRBJ2-7; v_call: TRBV27; cdr3_aa: CASSLRDRAYEQYF; cdr3_nt: TGTGCCAGCAGTTTGAGGGACAGGGCCTACGAGCAGTACTTC
d_call: TRBD1; clone_size: NA; j_call: TRBJ2-7; v_call: TRBV30; cdr3_aa: CAWRDRVSYEQYF; cdr3_nt: TGTGCCTGGAGGGACAGGGTATCCTACGAGCAGTACTTC
d_call: TRBD1; clone_size: NA; j_call: TRBJ2-6; v_call: TRBV19; cdr3_aa: CASLPGQGSSGANVLTF; cdr3_nt: TGTGCCAGTCTCCCCGGACAGGGGAGTTCTGGGGCCAACGTCCTGACTTTC
d_call: TRBD1; clone_size: NA; j_call: TRBJ2-1; v_call: TRBV13; cdr3_aa: CASSPGQGRFYNEQFF; cdr3_nt: TGTGCCAGCAGCCCTGGACAGGGGCGTTTCTACAATGAGCAGTTCTTC
d_call: NA; clone_size: NA; j_call: TRBJ2-1; v_call: TRBV28; cdr3_aa: CASSPHAPYNEQFF; cdr3_nt: TGTGCCAGCAGTCCCCACGCTCCCTACAATGAGCAGTTCTTC
d_call: TRBD2; clone_size: NA; j_call: TRBJ2-7; v_call: TRBV4-3; cdr3_aa: CASSQDASGGSSYEQYF; cdr3_nt: TGCGCCAGCAGCCAAGACGCGTCGGGAGGGAGCTCCTACGAGCAGTACTTC
d_call: TRBD2; clone_size: NA; j_call: TRBJ2-7; v_call: TRBV27; cdr3_aa: CASSPGGVYEQYF; cdr3_nt: TGTGCCAGCAGTCCGGGAGGGGTCTACGAGCAGTACTTC
d_call: TRBD1; clone_size: NA; j_call: TRBJ1-1; v_call: TRBV28; cdr3_aa: CASSPQGARTEAFF; cdr3_nt: TGTGCCAGCAGTCCTCAGGGGGCGAGGACTGAAGCTTTCTTT
d_call: TRBD1; clone_size: NA; j_call: TRBJ1-2; v_call: TRBV11-2; cdr3_aa: CASSLDVGTELSPHYGYTF; cdr3_nt: TGTGCCAGCAGCTTAGATGTCGGGACAGAACTATCACCTCACTATGGCTACACCTTC
d_call: TRBD2; clone_size: NA; j_call: TRBJ2-7; v_call: TRBV4-1; cdr3_aa: CASSPGTSGRVDEQYF; cdr3_nt: TGCGCCAGCAGCCCGGGTACTAGCGGGAGAGTTGACGAGCAGTACTTC
d_call: NA; clone_size: once; j_call: TRBJ2-2; v_call: TRBV19; cdr3_aa: CASSIPIQGWNTGELFF; cdr3_nt: TGTGCCAGTAGTATCCCCATCCAGGGTTGGAACACCGGGGAGCTGTTTTTT
d_call: NA; clone_size: NA; j_call: TRBJ1-2; v_call: TRBV29-1; cdr3_aa: CSVNGLYGYTF; cdr3_nt: TGCAGCGTTAACGGTTTATATGGCTACACCTTC
d_call: TRBD2; clone_size: NA; j_call: TRBJ2-1; v_call: TRBV27; cdr3_aa: CASSRLAAYNEQFF; cdr3_nt: TGTGCCAGCAGTCGACTAGCGGCCTACAATGAGCAGTTCTTC
d_call: NA; clone_size: once; j_call: TRBJ2-7; v_call: TRBV25-1; cdr3_aa: CASSERWTAYEQYF; cdr3_nt: TGTGCCAGCAGTGAGCGCTGGACAGCCTACGAGCAGTACTTC
d_call: NA; clone_size: once; j_call: TRBJ2-7; v_call: TRBV30; cdr3_aa: CAWSPPISNYEQYF; cdr3_nt: TGTGCCTGGAGTCCCCCGATTAGCAACTACGAGCAGTACTTC
d_call: NA; clone_size: NA; j_call: TRBJ1-1; v_call: TRBV19; cdr3_aa: CASIAGPIGNTEAFF; cdr3_nt: TGTGCCAGTATCGCCGGACCTATCGGGAACACTGAAGCTTTCTTT
d_call: NA; clone_size: NA; j_call: TRBJ2-1; v_call: TRBV7-3; cdr3_aa: CASSLTGGGYNEQFF; cdr3_nt: TGTGCCAGCAGCTTAACGGGAGGAGGTTACAATGAGCAGTTCTTC
d_call: TRBD1; clone_size: NA; j_call: TRBJ2-1; v_call: TRBV19; cdr3_aa: CASTGQGDYHEQFF; cdr3_nt: TGTGCCAGTACGGGGCAGGGGGATTATCATGAGCAGTTCTTC
d_call: TRBD1; clone_size: NA; j_call: TRBJ1-5; v_call: TRBV15; cdr3_aa: CATSLRTGDQPQHF; cdr3_nt: TGTGCCACCAGCTTACGGACAGGGGATCAGCCCCAGCATTTT